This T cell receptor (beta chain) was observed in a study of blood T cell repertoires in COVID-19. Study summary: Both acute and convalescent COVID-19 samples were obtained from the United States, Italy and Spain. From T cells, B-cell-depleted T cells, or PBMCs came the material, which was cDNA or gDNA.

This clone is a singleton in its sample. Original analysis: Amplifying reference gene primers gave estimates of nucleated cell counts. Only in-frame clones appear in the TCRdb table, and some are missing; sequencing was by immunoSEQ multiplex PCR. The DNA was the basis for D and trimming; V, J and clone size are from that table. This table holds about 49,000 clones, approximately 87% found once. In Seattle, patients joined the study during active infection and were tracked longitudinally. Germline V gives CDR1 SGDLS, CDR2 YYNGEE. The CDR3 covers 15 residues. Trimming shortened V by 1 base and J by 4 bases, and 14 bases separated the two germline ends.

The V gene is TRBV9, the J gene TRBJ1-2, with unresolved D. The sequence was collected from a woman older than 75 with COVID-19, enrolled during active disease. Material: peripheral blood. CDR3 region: CASSVSGVSSYGYTF. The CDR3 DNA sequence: TGTGCCAGCAGCGTATCCGGGGTATCCAGCTATGGCTACACCTTC.